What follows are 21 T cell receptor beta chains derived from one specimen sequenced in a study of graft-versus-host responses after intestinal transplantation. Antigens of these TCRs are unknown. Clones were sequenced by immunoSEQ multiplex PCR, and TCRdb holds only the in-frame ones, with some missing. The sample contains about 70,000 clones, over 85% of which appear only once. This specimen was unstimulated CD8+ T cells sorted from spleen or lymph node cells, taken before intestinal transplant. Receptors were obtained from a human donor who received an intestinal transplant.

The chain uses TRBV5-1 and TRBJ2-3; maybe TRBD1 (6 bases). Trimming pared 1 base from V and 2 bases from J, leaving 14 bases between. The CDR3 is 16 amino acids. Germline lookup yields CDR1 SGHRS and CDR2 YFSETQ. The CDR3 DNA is TGCGCCAGCAGCTTGAACCCTTCAGGGGACACAGATACGCAGTATTTT. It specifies CASSLNPSGDTDTQYF.

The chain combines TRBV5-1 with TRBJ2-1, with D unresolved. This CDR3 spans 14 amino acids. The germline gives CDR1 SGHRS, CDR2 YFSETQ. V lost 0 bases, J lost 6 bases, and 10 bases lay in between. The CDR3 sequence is CASSLDFPGNEQFF. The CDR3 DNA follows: TGCGCCAGCAGCTTGGACTTCCCCGGCAATGAGCAGTTCTTC.

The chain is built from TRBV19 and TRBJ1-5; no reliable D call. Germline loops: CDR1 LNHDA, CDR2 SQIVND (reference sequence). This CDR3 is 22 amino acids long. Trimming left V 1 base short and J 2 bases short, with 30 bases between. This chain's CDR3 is CASSIGAATTLRRYRGNQPQHF. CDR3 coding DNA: TGTGCCAGTAGTATAGGCGCCGCCACCACTCTTCGACGGTATAGAGGCAATCAGCCCCAGCATTTT.

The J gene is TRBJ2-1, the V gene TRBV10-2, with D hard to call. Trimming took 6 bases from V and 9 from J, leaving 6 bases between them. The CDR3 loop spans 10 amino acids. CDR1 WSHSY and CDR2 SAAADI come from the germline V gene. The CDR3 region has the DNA TGCGCCAGCAGAAGATTTGAGCAGTTCTTC. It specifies CASRRFEQFF.

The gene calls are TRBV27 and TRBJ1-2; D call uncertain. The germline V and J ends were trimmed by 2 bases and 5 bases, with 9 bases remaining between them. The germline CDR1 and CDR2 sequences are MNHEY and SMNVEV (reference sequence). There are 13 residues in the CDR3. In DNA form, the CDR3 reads TGTGCCAGCAGTTTAACTATCAATTATGGCTACACCTTC. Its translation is CASSLTINYGYTF.

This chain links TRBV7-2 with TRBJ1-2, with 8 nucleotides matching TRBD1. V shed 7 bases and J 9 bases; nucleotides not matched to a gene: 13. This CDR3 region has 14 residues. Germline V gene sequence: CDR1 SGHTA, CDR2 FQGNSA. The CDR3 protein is CASKLRQGTSSYTF. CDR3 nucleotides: TGTGCCAGCAAGCTTAGACAGGGGACCTCTAGCTACACCTTC.

In DNA, the CDR3 is TGTGCCAGCAGCCAAGCTGGGTTTCGACGGGTACTAGGACAGGGAAATGGCTACACCTTC. The encoded protein is CASSQAGFRRVLGQGNGYTF. The chain is built from TRBV28 and TRBJ1-2, with 8 nucleotides matching TRBD1. The CDR3 spans 20 residues. The germline gives CDR1 MDHEN, CDR2 SYDVKM. V was clipped by 6 bases and J by 6 bases; unmatched bases: 27.

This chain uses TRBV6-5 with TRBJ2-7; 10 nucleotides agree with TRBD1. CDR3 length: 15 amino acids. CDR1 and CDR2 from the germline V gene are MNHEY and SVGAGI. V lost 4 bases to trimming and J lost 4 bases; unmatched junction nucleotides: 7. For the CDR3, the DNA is TGTGCCAGCAGTTCCGGGACAGGGGCTTTATACGAGCAGTACTTC. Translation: CASSSGTGALYEQYF.

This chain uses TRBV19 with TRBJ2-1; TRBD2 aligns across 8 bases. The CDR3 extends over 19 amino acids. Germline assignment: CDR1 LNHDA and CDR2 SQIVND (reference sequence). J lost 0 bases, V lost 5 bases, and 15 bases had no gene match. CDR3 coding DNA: TGTGCCAGTAGTTTCTCGGGAGGGCCAGTCATGGACTCCTACAATGAGCAGTTCTTC. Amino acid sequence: CASSFSGGPVMDSYNEQFF. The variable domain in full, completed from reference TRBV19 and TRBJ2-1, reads DGGITQSPKYLFRKEGQNVTLSCEQNLNHDAMYWYRQDPGQGLRLIYYSQIVNDFQKGDIAEGYSVSREKKESFPLTVTSAQKNPTAFYLCASSFSGGPVMDSYNEQFFGPGTRLTVL.

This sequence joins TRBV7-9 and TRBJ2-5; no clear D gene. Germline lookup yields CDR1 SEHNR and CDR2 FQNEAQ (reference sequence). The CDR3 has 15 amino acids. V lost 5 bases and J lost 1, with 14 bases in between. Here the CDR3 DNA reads TGTGCCAGCAGCCTGACCGACACCTCCCAAGAGACCCAGTACTTC. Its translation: CASSLTDTSQETQYF.

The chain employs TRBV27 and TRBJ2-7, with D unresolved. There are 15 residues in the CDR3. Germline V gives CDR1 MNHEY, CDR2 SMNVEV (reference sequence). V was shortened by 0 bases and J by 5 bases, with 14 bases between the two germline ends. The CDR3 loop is CASSLSWGSLDEQYF. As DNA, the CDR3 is TGTGCCAGCAGTTTATCATGGGGTTCATTAGACGAGCAGTACTTC.

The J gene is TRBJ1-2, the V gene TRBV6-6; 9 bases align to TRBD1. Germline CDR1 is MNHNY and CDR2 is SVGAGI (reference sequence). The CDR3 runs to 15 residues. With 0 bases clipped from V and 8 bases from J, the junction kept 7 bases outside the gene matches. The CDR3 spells CASSYSLGQGGGYTF. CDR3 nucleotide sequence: TGTGCCAGCAGTTACTCGTTGGGACAGGGTGGGGGCTACACCTTC.

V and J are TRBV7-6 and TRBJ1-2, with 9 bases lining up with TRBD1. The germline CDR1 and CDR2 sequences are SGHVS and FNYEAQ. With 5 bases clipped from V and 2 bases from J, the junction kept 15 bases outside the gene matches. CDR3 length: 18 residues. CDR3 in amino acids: CASSPRRTLGTGNYGYTF. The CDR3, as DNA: TGTGCCAGCAGCCCGCGTCGCACTTTAGGGACAGGGAACTATGGCTACACCTTC. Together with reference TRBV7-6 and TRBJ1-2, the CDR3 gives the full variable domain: GAGVSQSPRYKVTKRGQDVALRCDPISGHVSLYWYRQALGQGPEFLTYFNYEAQQDKSGLPNDRFSAERPEGSISTLTIQRTEQRDSAMYRCASSPRRTLGTGNYGYTFGSGTRLTVV.

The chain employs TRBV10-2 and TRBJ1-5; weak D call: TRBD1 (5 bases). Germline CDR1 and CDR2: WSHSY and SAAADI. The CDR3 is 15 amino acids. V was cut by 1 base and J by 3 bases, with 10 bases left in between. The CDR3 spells CASSEWGQNNQPQHF. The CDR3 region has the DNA TGCGCCAGCAGTGAGTGGGGCCAGAACAATCAGCCCCAGCATTTT.

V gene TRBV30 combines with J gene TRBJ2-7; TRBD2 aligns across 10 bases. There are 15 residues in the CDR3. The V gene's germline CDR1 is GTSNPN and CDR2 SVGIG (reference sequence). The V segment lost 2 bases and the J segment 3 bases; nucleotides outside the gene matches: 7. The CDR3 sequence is CAWSPLRTSGYEQYF. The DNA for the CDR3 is TGTGCCTGGAGTCCACTCCGGACTAGCGGCTACGAGCAGTACTTC.

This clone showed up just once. CDR3 nucleotide sequence: TGTGCCAGAGTCCCTACAGCCCAACCTAATCAGCCCCAGCATTTT. Its translation is CARVPTAQPNQPQHF. The rearrangement joins TRBV5-4 to TRBJ1-5; no reliable D call. The CDR3 is 15 residues long. Trimming took 8 bases from V and 4 from J, leaving 19 bases between them. Germline loops: CDR1 SGHNT, CDR2 YYREEE (reference sequence).

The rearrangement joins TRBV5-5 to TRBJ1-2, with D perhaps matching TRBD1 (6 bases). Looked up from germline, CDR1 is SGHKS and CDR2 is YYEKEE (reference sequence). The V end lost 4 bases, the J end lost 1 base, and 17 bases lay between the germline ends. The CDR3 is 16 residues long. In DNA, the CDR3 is TGTGCCAGCAGCAGATTCCACAGGGCCTTTAACTATGGCTACACCTTC. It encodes CASSRFHRAFNYGYTF.

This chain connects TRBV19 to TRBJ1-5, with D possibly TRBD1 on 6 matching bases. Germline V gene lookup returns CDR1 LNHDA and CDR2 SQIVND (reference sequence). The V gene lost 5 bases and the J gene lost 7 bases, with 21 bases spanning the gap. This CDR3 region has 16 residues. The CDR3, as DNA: TGTGCCAGTAGTCGGGGGCGGGGCACAACGTGGCAGCCCCAGCATTTT. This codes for CASSRGRGTTWQPQHF.

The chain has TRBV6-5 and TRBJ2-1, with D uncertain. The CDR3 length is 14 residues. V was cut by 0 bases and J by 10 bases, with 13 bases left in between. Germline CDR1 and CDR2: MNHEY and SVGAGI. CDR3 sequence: CASSYSQRTPEQFF. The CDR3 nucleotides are TGTGCCAGCAGTTACTCTCAACGGACCCCGGAGCAGTTCTTC.

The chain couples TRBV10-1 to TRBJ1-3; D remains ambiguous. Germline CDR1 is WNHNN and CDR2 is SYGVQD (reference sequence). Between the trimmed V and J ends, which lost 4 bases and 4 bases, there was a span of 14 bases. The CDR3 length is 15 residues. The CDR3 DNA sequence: TGCGCCAGCAGTGCAAACATGGAACCAGGAAACACCATATATTTT. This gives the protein CASSANMEPGNTIYF.

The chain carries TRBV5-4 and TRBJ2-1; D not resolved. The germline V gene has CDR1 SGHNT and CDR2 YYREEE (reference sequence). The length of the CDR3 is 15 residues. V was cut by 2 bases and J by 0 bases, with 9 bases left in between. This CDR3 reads CASSFVASSYNEQFF. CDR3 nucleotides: TGTGCCAGCAGCTTCGTTGCGAGCTCCTACAATGAGCAGTTCTTC.